This record looks at one T cell receptor gamma chain sequence and its context. Its antigen is not known. The sample contains more than one DNA sequence encoding this CDR3. The data were taken from a study of Vδ1+ human thymocytes. Study results and limitations: TRG sequences recurred across donors, whereas TRD sequences stayed essentially private. Thymic TRG and TRD repertoires appeared highly polyclonal, with Gaussian CDR3 length distributions. Despite high sort purity, about 20% of thymic T cell receptor delta sequences were Vdelta2. Bulk repertoire data may be misinterpreted because of unexpected Vdelta2 sequences.

V was clipped by 0 bases and J by 5 bases; unmatched bases: 4. The CDR3 extends over 13 amino acids. The germline CDR1 and CDR2 sequences are VTNTFY and YDVSTARD (reference sequence). Sequences come from RNA converted to cDNA by reverse transcription. Multiplex PCR used pooled V-gene forward primers and a constant-region reverse primer to amplify CDR3s. TCRdb re-analyzed the multiplex PCR reads via CATT. There are about 23,000 gamma-chain clones in the sample; roughly an eighth occur only once, and 1.9% lies in the top ten. Sequencing was done on a sample of Vdelta1+ gamma-delta thymocytes from the thymus. As to subset: FACS-sorted CD3+ TCRalphabeta- TCRVdelta1+ TCRVdelta2- thymocytes. V gene TRGV3 combines with J gene TRGJ1 or TRGJ2. The TCR was taken from a child under two years old who had congenital heart surgery. The CDR3 sequence: CATWDRLNYKKLF. DNA for the CDR3: TGTGCCACCTGGGACAGGCTCAATTATAAGAAACTCTTT.